The 28 T cell receptor beta chains listed next were all sequenced from one sample in a study of CD8 T cells in Susac syndrome (dated by TCRdb to between 2018 and 2021). Library generation was performed with the immunoSEQ multiplex PCR assay. RNA was extracted using the RNeasy kit, and about 0.45 to 1 ug of the RNA was reverse transcribed with random hexamers. TCRdb applied fastp at Q25 and MiXCR to the public reads, then kept only in-frame beta chains. Records with the same CDR3 protein are collapsed into one entry carrying the most frequent genes and DNA. Recorded for this sample are more than 150,000 distinct CDR3 sequences; approximately 96% of them occurred a single time. The biggest ten clones account for around 0.14% of the sample. Sequences were obtained from CD4+ T cells from PBMCs. These receptors came from a human donor in good health.

The genes are TRBV20-1 and TRBJ1-1; D uncertain. Trimming pared 3 bases from V and 5 bases from J, leaving 10 bases between. The germline V gene has CDR1 DFQATT and CDR2 SNEGSKA (reference sequence). CDR3 length: 12 residues. The CDR3 DNA reads TGCAGTGCTAGCCTAAGCCGAACTGAAGCTTTCTTT. Protein: CSASLSRTEAFF.

This clonotype appeared a few times. At one end the junction does not follow the germline gene, possibly because of a read error. The rearrangement uses TRBV7-7 and TRBJ2-2, with D possibly matching TRBD1 (6 bases). Germline V lookup: CDR1 SSHAT, CDR2 FNYEAQ (reference sequence). The CDR3 loop spans 13 amino acids. The CDR3 DNA is TGTGCTAGCAGCTTGGGGGCCACCGGGGAGCTGTTTTTT. Amino acids: CASSLGATGELFF.

V usage is TRBV20-1 and J usage is TRBJ2-7, with D possibly matching TRBD2 (6 bases). Trimming removed 2 bases at V and 2 bases at J, with 16 bases between. Germline-derived CDR1 and CDR2 are DFQATT and SNEGSKA (reference sequence). The CDR3 spans 15 residues. The CDR3 DNA sequence: TGCAGTGCTAGACAGGCCCCTGGGGGGACCTACGAGCAGTACTTC. It yields the protein CSARQAPGGTYEQYF.

CDR3: CASSDPRVFSDEQFF. The CDR3 region has the DNA TGTGCCAGCAGTGACCCCAGGGTTTTCTCGGATGAGCAGTTCTTC. J is TRBJ2-1 and V is TRBV6-2 or TRBV6-3; possible D gene TRBD1, 5 bases. In germline, CDR1 is MNHEY, CDR2 SVGEGT. The ends were cut back, 5 bases at V and 8 bases at J, with 19 bases in the middle. There are 15 residues in the CDR3.

The V and J genes are TRBV20-1 and TRBJ2-5, with 9 bases identical to TRBD1. J lost 4 bases, V lost 3 bases, and 3 bases had no gene match. This CDR3 contains 13 residues. Germline CDR1 DFQATT, CDR2 SNEGSKA (reference sequence). CDR3 in amino acids: CSARVTGGETQYF. The CDR3 DNA is TGCAGTGCTAGGGTGACAGGGGGAGAGACCCAGTACTTC.

The chain recombines TRBV6-2 or TRBV6-3 with TRBJ2-3; D could derive from TRBD1 or TRBD2 (5 bases each). Per germline, CDR1 MNHEY and CDR2 SVGEGT. V was shortened by 2 bases and J by 3 bases, with 9 bases between the two germline ends. This CDR3 comprises 14 residues. CDR3 residues: CASSYRDATDTQYF. CDR3 DNA sequence: TGTGCCAGCAGTTACCGGGACGCAACAGATACGCAGTATTTT.

This chain uses TRBV7-6 with TRBJ1-5, with D uncertain. Germline lookup yields CDR1 SGHVS and CDR2 FNYEAQ. The CDR3 is 14 residues long. Trimming pared 6 bases from V and 7 bases from J, leaving 16 bases between. The CDR3 spells CASSLQGSSQPQHF. The CDR3 DNA sequence: TGTGCCAGCAGTTTACAAGGGAGTTCACAGCCCCAGCATTTT.

The chain couples TRBV29-1 to TRBJ1-1; no firm D call. This CDR3 has 13 amino acids. Trimming pared 5 bases from V and 3 bases from J, leaving 13 bases between. The germline V gene encodes CDR1 SQVTM and CDR2 ANQGSEA. CDR3 sequence (DNA): TGCAGCGTTAGCTTCGGCGGGGACACTGAAGCTTTCTTT. Amino acids: CSVSFGGDTEAFF.

The chain couples TRBV30 to TRBJ1-6, with 7 bases aligning to TRBD1. Unmatched junction bases numbered 18, after V lost 2 bases and J lost 11 bases. Germline CDR1 reads GTSNPN; CDR2 reads SVGIG (reference sequence). This CDR3 spans 17 amino acids. The CDR3 sequence is CAWSLKGRGGWGTPLHF. CDR3 bases: TGTGCCTGGAGTCTTAAGGGCCGAGGGGGCTGGGGAACACCCCTCCACTTT.

The CDR3, as DNA: TGTGCCAGCAGTTTTGTTAGCGGCGGGTCCGGGGAGCTGTTTTTT. This gives the protein CASSFVSGGSGELFF. The chain employs TRBV12-3 or TRBV12-4 and TRBJ2-2; maybe TRBD2 (6 bases). Trimming shortened V by 3 bases and J by 6 bases, and 14 bases separated the two germline ends. The CDR3 sequence is 15 residues long.

The rearrangement links TRBV3-1 to TRBJ2-1, with D perhaps TRBD2 (5 bases). Germline loops: CDR1 LGHDT, CDR2 YNNKEL (reference sequence). The germline V and J ends were trimmed by 1 base and 6 bases, with 10 bases remaining between them. This CDR3 is 14 amino acids long. The CDR3 DNA reads TGTGCCAGCAGCCAAGGTCTCCTAGCCAATGAGCAGTTCTTC. Amino acids: CASSQGLLANEQFF.

The chain's CDR3 is CASSSYRGRQGYEQYF. The CDR3 DNA sequence: TGTGCCAGCAGCTCATACAGGGGGCGTCAGGGCTACGAGCAGTACTTC. The chain has TRBV7-9 and TRBJ2-7, with 9 bases lining up with TRBD1. CDR3 length: 16 amino acids. V trimming: 4 bases; J trimming: 3 bases; junction bases outside the gene matches: 10. CDR1 and CDR2 (germline): SEHNR, FQNEAQ (reference sequence).

V gene TRBV29-1 combines with J gene TRBJ1-3; no definite D call. The V and J ends lost 7 bases and 3 bases respectively, with 4 bases between them. Germline loops: CDR1 SQVTM, CDR2 ANQGSEA. The CDR3 is made up of 10 amino acids. The CDR3 sequence is CSAVGNTIYF. In DNA form, the CDR3 reads TGCAGCGCGGTTGGAAACACCATATATTTT.

This chain links TRBV20-1 with TRBJ1-1; D uncertain. The V gene's germline CDR1 is DFQATT and CDR2 SNEGSKA (reference sequence). Trimming took off 6 bases at V and 4 bases at J, with 12 bases between the two ends. The CDR3 loop spans 12 amino acids. CDR3: CSAEIGGTEAFF. The CDR3 DNA reads as TGCAGTGCAGAGATCGGAGGCACTGAAGCTTTCTTT.

The chain employs TRBV30 and TRBJ1-1; TRBD1 is a possible D gene (5 bases). V was cut by 2 bases and J by 2 bases, with 9 bases left in between. Germline V CDR1 and CDR2: GTSNPN, SVGIG (reference sequence). The CDR3 extends over 13 amino acids. The CDR3 protein is CAWSRQGNTEAFF. The DNA for the CDR3 is TGTGCCTGGAGTAGGCAGGGTAACACTGAAGCTTTCTTT.

The gene calls are TRBV18 and TRBJ1-1; no clear D. V was clipped by 2 bases and J by 4 bases, with 11 bases between them. The germline CDR1 and CDR2 sequences are KGHSH and LQKENI. This CDR3 region has 14 residues. CDR3 sequence reads: CASSPGFGRTEAFF. CDR3 coding DNA: TGTGCCAGCTCACCAGGGTTCGGACGCACTGAAGCTTTCTTT.

The chain carries TRBV20-1 and TRBJ2-7; D is tentatively TRBD1 or TRBD2 (5 bases each). Germline CDR1 is DFQATT and CDR2 is SNEGSKA (reference sequence). The V end lost 4 bases, the J end lost 0 bases, and 13 bases lay between the germline ends. The CDR3 loop spans 14 amino acids. CDR3 DNA sequence: TGCAGTGCTACATCCGGGACGTACTCCTACGAGCAGTACTTC. Translation gives CSATSGTYSYEQYF.

This chain connects TRBV5-1 to TRBJ1-2, with a tentative D call TRBD1 (5 bases). The V and J ends lost 0 bases and 2 bases respectively, with 11 bases between them. From germline, CDR1 is SGHRS and CDR2 YFSETQ. This CDR3 spans 15 amino acids. The CDR3 loop reads CASSLVAGENYGYTF. CDR3 DNA sequence: TGCGCCAGCAGCTTGGTCGCGGGGGAGAACTATGGCTACACCTTC.

This clonotype showed up just a few times. The CDR3 region has the DNA TGCAGCGTGGCCGGTACCATGAACACTGAAGCTTTCTTT. This gives the protein CSVAGTMNTEAFF. The chain links TRBV29-1 to TRBJ1-1; D gene uncertain. Germline V lookup: CDR1 SQVTM, CDR2 ANQGSEA. Deletions cut 6 bases from V and 0 bases from J, with 11 bases between. This CDR3 region has 13 residues.

The chain links TRBV4-3 to TRBJ2-3; D is uncertain. The CDR3 spans 14 residues. Trimming stripped 0 bases from V and 2 bases from J, with 6 bases between. Germline V gene sequence: CDR1 LGHNA, CDR2 YSLEER. This CDR3 reads CASSQDGLTDTQYF. CDR3 nucleotide sequence: TGCGCCAGCAGCCAAGACGGGCTCACAGATACGCAGTATTTT.

This clonotype was seen more than once but under ten times. This chain links TRBV5-1 with TRBJ2-1; 14 bases are shared with TRBD2. The CDR3 has 16 residues. Per the germline V gene, CDR1 is SGHRS and CDR2 is YFSETQ. The J segment lost 2 bases and the V segment lost 5 bases, leaving 3 bases of the junction unmatched. The CDR3 DNA reads as TGCGCCAGCAGAAAGACTAGCGGGGGGGCCTACAATGAGCAGTTCTTC. Protein product: CASRKTSGGAYNEQFF.

This clonotype occurred once. The chain employs TRBV28 and TRBJ2-1; D possibly corresponds to TRBD2 (5 bases). Trimming pared 7 bases from V and 3 bases from J, leaving 13 bases between. The CDR3 runs to 14 residues. Germline V gene sequence: CDR1 MDHEN, CDR2 SYDVKM. The CDR3 DNA reads TGTGCCAGCATCCGCCCCGGGATCTACAATGAGCAGTTCTTC. Translated: CASIRPGIYNEQFF. Together with reference TRBV28 and TRBJ2-1, the CDR3 gives the full variable domain: DVKVTQSSRYLVKRTGEKVFLECVQDMDHENMFWYRQDPGLGLRLIYFSYDVKMKEKGDIPEGYSVSREKKERFSLILESASTNQTSMYLCASIRPGIYNEQFFGPGTRLTVL.

The chain carries TRBV29-1 and TRBJ1-2; D possibly corresponds to TRBD1 (5 bases). Germline lookup yields CDR1 SQVTM and CDR2 ANQGSEA. The CDR3 runs to 13 residues. V lost 1 base and J 8 bases, leaving 14 bases between the germline ends. The CDR3, as DNA: TGCAGCGTTGAAGGGTCGCCGGGGCCCGGCTACACCTTC. This codes for CSVEGSPGPGYTF.

J is TRBJ2-1 and V is TRBV20-1; D is unresolved. The ends were cut back, 7 bases at V and 0 bases at J, with 13 bases in the middle. Germline lookup yields CDR1 DFQATT and CDR2 SNEGSKA (reference sequence). The CDR3 is 14 residues long. The CDR3 spells CSGDLRSSYNEQFF. The CDR3, as DNA: TGCAGTGGGGATTTGAGGAGCTCCTACAATGAGCAGTTCTTC.

The V call is TRBV9, the J call TRBJ1-4; D uncertain. Germline V lookup: CDR1 SGDLS, CDR2 YYNGEE. V lost 0 bases and J lost 8, with 17 bases in between. This CDR3 comprises 16 residues. The CDR3 region has the DNA TGTGCCAGCAGCGTAGGCTCGGTTGGTGCGGGGGAAAAACTGTTTTTT. It yields the protein CASSVGSVGAGEKLFF.

V is TRBV5-6 and J is TRBJ1-6; maybe TRBD1 (5 bases). With 0 bases removed from V and 7 bases from J, the gap between germline ends came to 14 bases. Germline CDR1 reads SGHDT; CDR2 reads YYEEEE. The CDR3 runs to 16 residues. CDR3 coding DNA: TGTGCCAGCAGCTTGGATCAGGGTAACCTGAATTCACCCCTCCACTTT. It codes for CASSLDQGNLNSPLHF. Supplemented by reference TRBV5-6 and TRBJ1-6, the full variable domain reads DAGVTQSPTHLIKTRGQQVTLRCSPKSGHDTVSWYQQALGQGPQFIFQYYEEEERQRGNFPDRFSGHQFPNYSSELNVNALLLGDSALYLCASSLDQGNLNSPLHFGNGTRLTVT.

This sequence joins TRBV14 and TRBJ2-2; the D is unclear. Germline CDR1 and CDR2: SGHDN and FVKESK. Trimming left V 2 bases short and J 1 base short, with 11 bases between. CDR3 length equals 16 residues. CDR3 sequence reads: CASSQLSNKNTGELFF. CDR3 nucleotides: TGTGCCAGCAGCCAACTAAGTAACAAGAACACCGGGGAGCTGTTTTTT.

The V and J genes are TRBV4-3 and TRBJ2-3, with D perhaps matching TRBD1 (6 bases). This CDR3 contains 14 residues. CDR1 and CDR2 (germline): LGHNA, YSLEER. V lost 2 bases and J 3 bases, leaving 9 bases between the germline ends. In nucleotides, the CDR3 is TGCGCCAGCAGCCAACAAGGGGGAACAGATACGCAGTATTTT. It codes for CASSQQGGTDTQYF.